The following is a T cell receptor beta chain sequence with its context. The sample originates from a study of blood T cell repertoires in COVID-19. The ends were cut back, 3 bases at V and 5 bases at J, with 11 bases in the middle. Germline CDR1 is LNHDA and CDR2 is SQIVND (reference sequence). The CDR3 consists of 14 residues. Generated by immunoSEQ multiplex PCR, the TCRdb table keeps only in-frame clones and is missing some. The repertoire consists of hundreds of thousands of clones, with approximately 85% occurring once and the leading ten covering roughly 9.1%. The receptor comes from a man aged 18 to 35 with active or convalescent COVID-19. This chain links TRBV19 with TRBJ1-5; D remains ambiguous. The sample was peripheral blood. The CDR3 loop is CASSILGFHQPQHF. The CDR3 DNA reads TGTGCCAGTAGTATTCTAGGCTTTCATCAGCCCCAGCATTTT.